A selection of T cell receptor beta chains follows, all from one sample in a study of blood T cell repertoires in COVID-19. The table came from immunoSEQ multiplex PCR; TCRdb's copy has only in-frame clones and leaves some out. Of under 200,000 clones listed, 80% to 85% are singletons. The specimen sequenced was peripheral blood. These receptors originate from a human donor with acute or convalescent COVID-19. The donor label of this sample is uncertain. The CDR3 runs from the conserved cysteine through the conserved F or W. D genes are given only for firm matches. The size entry is marked missing in some rows and otherwise reads once, few, many or a size class.

TRBV6-5,TRBD1,-,TRBJ1-4,CASSSPGTANEKLFF,TGTGCCAGCAGTTCCCCTGGGACAGCTAATGAAAAACTGTTTTTT
TRBV30,-,-,TRBJ2-5,CAWITSLGETQYF,TGTGCCTGGATTACTAGCTTAGGGGAGACCCAGTACTTC
TRBV6-5,-,-,TRBJ1-2,CASRTRRGVVYGYTF,TGTGCCAGCAGGACTAGGCGGGGTGTGGTCTATGGCTACACCTTC
TRBV6-6,-,few,TRBJ2-5,CASLSGVQGQETQYF,TGTGCCAGCCTCAGCGGGGTGCAGGGGCAAGAGACCCAGTACTTC
TRBV4-2,TRBD2,once,TRBJ2-7,CASSQEEGLAGGTAYEQYF,TGTGCCAGCAGCCAAGAAGAGGGACTAGCGGGGGGGACGGCCTACGAGCAGTACTTC
TRBV9,TRBD1,-,TRBJ2-7,CASSRSGQGFYEQYF,TGTGCCAGCAGCAGATCCGGACAGGGCTTCTACGAGCAGTACTTC
TRBV28,-,-,TRBJ1-3,CAGQGGRNTIYF,TGTGCCGGGCAGGGAGGAAGGAACACCATATATTTT
TRBV19,-,-,TRBJ1-4,CASSIARGEKLFF,TGTGCCAGTAGTATTGCGAGGGGGGAAAAACTGTTTTTT
TRBV27,TRBD2,few,TRBJ2-7,CASSAKLSLAANSYEQYF,TGTGCCAGCAGTGCGAAACTTTCACTAGCGGCAAACTCCTACGAGCAGTACTTC
TRBV6-6,-,-,TRBJ1-2,CASRRVAEGYTF,TGTGCCAGCAGACGAGTGGCGGAGGGCTACACCTTC
TRBV29-1,TRBD1,once,TRBJ2-1,CSVVKGAGNEQFF,TGCAGCGTTGTGAAGGGGGCGGGCAATGAGCAGTTCTTC
TRBV3-1/TRBV3-2,TRBD2,-,TRBJ2-4,CASSQSVAGNIQYF,TGTGCCAGCAGCCAATCTGTAGCGGGGAACATTCAGTACTTC
TRBV7-2,TRBD1,-,TRBJ1-3,CASRTGTGGGNTIYF,TGTGCCAGCAGGACCGGGACAGGGGGTGGAAACACCATATATTTT
TRBV2,TRBD1,-,TRBJ1-1,CASRSRQGANEAFF,TGTGCCAGCAGAAGTCGACAGGGGGCGAATGAAGCTTTCTTT
TRBV7-2,-,-,TRBJ2-1,CASCPGVLTNEQFF,TGTGCCAGCTGTCCGGGAGTCCTCACCAATGAGCAGTTCTTC
TRBV10-1,-,-,TRBJ1-3,CASSRDFSGNTIYF,TGCGCCAGCAGCCGGGACTTCTCTGGAAACACCATATATTTT
TRBV7-8,TRBD2,-,TRBJ2-3,CASKGLAERSDTQYF,TGTGCCAGCAAAGGACTAGCGGAAAGGTCAGATACGCAGTATTTT
TRBV6-5,TRBD1,-,TRBJ2-5,CASKFTDRVRETQYF,TGTGCCAGCAAGTTTACGGACAGGGTGAGAGAGACCCAGTACTTC
TRBV29-1,TRBD1,-,TRBJ1-5,CSVEITGEPNQPQHF,TGCAGCGTTGAGATAACAGGGGAGCCTAATCAGCCCCAGCATTTT
TRBV18,TRBD2,-,TRBJ2-7,CASSPPGLTYPEQYF,TGTGCCAGCTCACCACCGGGACTAACCTACCCCGAGCAGTACTTC
TRBV19,-,-,TRBJ1-1,CASSMFQNTEAFF,TGTGCCAGTAGTATGTTTCAGAACACTGAAGCTTTCTTT
TRBV27,-,-,TRBJ1-5,CASSLSSNNQPQHF,TGTGCCAGCAGTTTGAGTTCGAATAATCAGCCCCAGCATTTT
TRBV9,TRBD1,-,TRBJ1-4,CASSVGQGASVNEKLFF,TGTGCCAGCAGCGTAGGGCAGGGGGCGAGTGTTAATGAAAAACTGTTTTTT
TRBV2,TRBD2,-,TRBJ2-3,CASSEYASGGASNTQYF,TGTGCCAGCAGTGAATACGCTAGCGGGGGGGCTTCAAATACGCAGTATTTT
TRBV13,-,-,TRBJ2-1,CASSLAVWTESDEQFF,TGTGCCAGCAGCTTAGCCGTATGGACAGAATCAGATGAGCAGTTCTTC
TRBV28,TRBD1,-,TRBJ2-5,CASSPTGIKGETQYF,TGTGCCAGCAGTCCGACAGGGATCAAGGGAGAGACCCAGTACTTC
TRBV10-1,-,-,TRBJ2-1,CASSERADYNEQFF,TGCGCCAGCAGTGAGAGAGCTGATTACAATGAGCAGTTCTTC
TRBV25-1,-,-,TRBJ1-2,CASSEFSVRAGGYTF,TGTGCCAGCAGTGAATTCTCGGTACGCGCGGGGGGCTACACCTTC
TRBV4-1,TRBD2,few,TRBJ2-1,CASSRRLAGASVGEHEQFF,TGCGCCAGCAGCCGCCGACTAGCGGGGGCCTCAGTCGGGGAGCATGAGCAGTTCTTC
TRBV27,-,once,TRBJ1-1,CASSMRQGNTEAFF,TGTGCCAGCAGTATGAGGCAGGGGAACACTGAAGCTTTCTTT
TRBV11-2,-,-,TRBJ1-1,CASSPDSKRTEAFF,TGTGCCAGCAGCCCGGACAGCAAGCGCACTGAAGCTTTCTTT